The 2 T cell receptor beta chains given below trace back to one sample, sequenced in a study of cytomegalovirus exposure and HLA in healthy donors. The PCR employed 60 Vbeta primers together with 13 Jbeta primers. Clones were read by immunoSEQ multiplex PCR, and TCRdb kept only the in-frame ones, dropping some. The sample yields about 130,000 clones, roughly 18% seen once. Sequenced: PBMCs. These receptors were collected from a female donor in good health and CMV-seropositive.

For this clone: A read error may account for a junction end that differs from germline. This chain uses TRBV7-7 with TRBJ1-1; TRBD1 agrees at 8 bases. The CDR3 is 13 residues long. Germline CDR1 and CDR2: SSHAT and FNYEAQ (reference sequence). The chain's CDR3 is CASSLDRGTEAFF. The CDR3 region has the DNA TGTGCTAGCAGCTTAGACAGGGGTACTGAAGCTTTCTTT.

This clone showed up just a few times. This chain joins TRBV15 and TRBJ1-2; D is unclear. The germline V gene encodes CDR1 LNHNV and CDR2 YYDKDF (reference sequence). The CDR3 loop spans 14 amino acids. V lost 3 bases, J lost 8 bases, and 16 bases lay in between. The CDR3 DNA is TGTGCCACCAGCAGGATGACACCCGGGGAGGGCTACACCTTC. It is translated as CATSRMTPGEGYTF.